This is a list of T cell receptor beta chains from one sample in a study of T cell changes during pregnancy in multiple sclerosis. Only in-frame clones appear in the TCRdb table, and some are missing; sequencing was by immunoSEQ multiplex PCR. In the table there are 55,000 to 80,000 clones, approximately 94% of which are singletons. This specimen was peripheral blood, taken in the third trimester of pregnancy. The receptors shown here come from a female donor with multiple sclerosis, enrolled in a pregnancy study. Each CDR3 is given with its conserved first and last residue. A D gene is named only where the DNA matches it firmly. Clone size is shown for a subset of rows, as once, few, many or a class of expanded clone.

cdr3_aa cdr3_nt clone_size v_call d_call j_call
CASSEREPYEQYF TGTGCCAGCAGTGAGAGGGAGCCCTACGAGCAGTACTTC . TRBV2 . TRBJ2-7
CASSLGADTDTQYF TGTGCCAGCAGCTTAGGGGCTGACACAGATACGCAGTATTTT . TRBV7-2 . TRBJ2-3
CASNLAGVAGELFF TGTGCCAGCAACCTTGCGGGGGTGGCCGGGGAGCTGTTTTTT once TRBV2 TRBD2 TRBJ2-2
CASSLVTGGETQYF TGTGCCAGCAGCTTAGTGACAGGGGGAGAGACCCAGTACTTC . TRBV7-6 TRBD1 TRBJ2-5
CASSLSGGARYF TGTGCCAGCAGCTTAAGCGGGGGGGCCCGGTATTTT . TRBV7-3 TRBD2 TRBJ2-3
CASSVDGGQGVLDEQYF TGTGCCAGCAGCGTAGATGGAGGACAGGGTGTTTTGGACGAGCAGTACTTC . TRBV9 TRBD1 TRBJ2-7
CASSPTGTGYGYTF TGTGCCAGCAGCCCGACCGGGACAGGCTATGGCTACACCTTC . TRBV6-4 TRBD1 TRBJ1-2
CSVGGLAGTDTQYF TGCAGCGTTGGGGGACTAGCGGGGACAGATACGCAGTATTTT . TRBV29-1 TRBD2 TRBJ2-3
CASSLSPGDSFYEQYF TGTGCCAGCAGCTTATCCCCCGGGGACAGCTTCTACGAGCAGTACTTC . TRBV13 TRBD1 TRBJ2-7
CASSVGLSGGANVLTF TGTGCCAGCAGCGTAGGCCTCTCGGGAGGGGCCAACGTCCTGACTTTC . TRBV9 . TRBJ2-6
CASSQEPRGNTIYF TGCGCCAGCAGCCAAGAACCGAGAGGAAACACCATATATTTT . TRBV4-3 . TRBJ1-3
CASSPGGQMNTEAFF TGTGCCAGCAGTCCAGGGGGACAGATGAACACTGAAGCTTTCTTT . TRBV27 TRBD1 TRBJ1-1
CASSKVDTGTENEKLFF TGTGCCAGCAGCAAAGTAGACACCGGGACAGAGAATGAAAAACTGTTTTTT . TRBV7-4 TRBD1 TRBJ1-4
CASQTGQGSEQYF TGTGCCAGCCAAACGGGACAGGGGAGCGAGCAGTACTTC . TRBV7-8 TRBD1 TRBJ2-7
CASSEGRVGNQPQHF TGTGCCAGCAGTGAAGGCAGGGTCGGCAATCAGCCCCAGCATTTT . TRBV2 . TRBJ1-5
CASSLNAGREQYF TGCGCCAGCAGCCTTAATGCTGGGCGCGAGCAGTACTTC . TRBV5-1 . TRBJ2-7
CASSPQGTGETQYF TGTGCCAGCAGTCCACAGGGGACGGGAGAGACCCAGTACTTC . TRBV27 TRBD1 TRBJ2-5
CASSFDGNQPQHF TGTGCCAGCAGTTTTGACGGGAATCAGCCCCAGCATTTT once TRBV2 . TRBJ1-5
CASSQPLLTGHSYEQYF TGTGCCAGCAGCCAACCCCTGCTGACAGGACACTCCTACGAGCAGTACTTC . TRBV14 . TRBJ2-7
CASSVGHSGGYTF TGTGCCAGCAGCGTAGGGCACTCAGGGGGCTACACCTTC once TRBV9 . TRBJ1-2
CASSKRYRGPTPRGGYTF TGTGCCAGCAGCAAACGCTACAGGGGGCCCACCCCAAGAGGGGGCTACACCTTC . TRBV21-1 . TRBJ1-2
CAGPDPGGKHSPLHF TGCGCCGGCCCCGACCCTGGGGGGAAACATTCACCCCTCCACTTT . TRBV4-3 . TRBJ1-6
CASSTRRDSRNEKLFF TGTGCCAGCAGCACCCGGAGGGACAGCCGTAATGAAAAACTGTTTTTT . TRBV9 TRBD1 TRBJ1-4
CAITPGGGDRTGELFF TGTGCCATCACCCCCGGGGGAGGGGATAGGACCGGGGAGCTGTTTTTT . TRBV10-3 TRBD2 TRBJ2-2
CAISWRGRASGGRHPDTQYF TGTGCCATCAGCTGGAGGGGGCGTGCTAGCGGGGGTCGGCACCCAGATACGCAGTATTTT . TRBV10-3 TRBD2 TRBJ2-3
CASSLGWGQPQHF TGTGCCAGCAGCTTAGGGTGGGGCCAGCCCCAGCATTTT . TRBV11-2 . TRBJ1-5
CASSQDRGNTEAFF TGTGCCAGCTCTCAGGACAGGGGGAACACTGAAGCTTTCTTT . TRBV18 TRBD1 TRBJ1-1
CASSPSETGGGQGGGGYTF TGTGCCAGCAGCCCCTCCGAGACCGGAGGGGGACAGGGGGGAGGAGGCTACACCTTC . TRBV4-2 TRBD1 TRBJ1-2
CASSPRDRGVNSGNTIYF TGTGCCAGCAGCCCCCGGGACAGGGGGGTAAATTCTGGAAACACCATATATTTT . TRBV4-2 TRBD1 TRBJ1-3
CASSETSGDTGELFF TGTGCCAGCAGTGAAACGAGCGGGGACACCGGGGAGCTGTTTTTT . TRBV6-1 TRBD2 TRBJ2-2
CASSSWGGTYEQYF TGTGCCAGCAGTTCATGGGGGGGCACCTACGAGCAGTACTTC . TRBV6-6 . TRBJ2-7
CAWSIDGGYNQPQHF TGTGCCTGGAGTATTGACGGGGGATACAATCAGCCCCAGCATTTT . TRBV30 . TRBJ1-5
CASSALIMGFGVDGYTF TGTGCCAGCAGTGCTTTGATTATGGGGTTCGGGGTCGATGGCTACACCTTC once TRBV16 . TRBJ1-2
CASSVRGADSGYTF TGTGCCAGCAGCGTTCGCGGGGCCGATTCTGGCTACACCTTC once TRBV9 . TRBJ1-2
CASRGRGSYNSPLHF TGTGCCAGCAGGGGGAGGGGGTCCTATAATTCACCCCTCCACTTT . TRBV27 . TRBJ1-6
CASSPQQRGGLGEQFF TGTGCCAGTAGTCCACAACAGCGGGGGGGCCTGGGTGAGCAGTTCTTC . TRBV19 TRBD2 TRBJ2-1
CASSIRRTDNYGYTF TGTGCCAGCAGCATTCGTAGGACAGATAACTATGGCTACACCTTC . TRBV7-9 . TRBJ1-2
CAWMTGGNSPLHF TGTGCCTGGATGACAGGGGGGAATTCACCCCTCCACTTT . TRBV30 TRBD1 TRBJ1-6
CASRAGQGVHEQYF TGTGCCAGCAGAGCAGGACAGGGCGTCCACGAGCAGTACTTC . TRBV25-1 TRBD1 TRBJ2-7
CASSRGDRGGATNEKLFF TGTGCCAGCAGCAGGGGTGACAGGGGGGGGGCAACTAATGAAAAACTGTTTTTT . TRBV28 TRBD1 TRBJ1-4
CASSLAGELGYGYTF TGTGCCAGCAGTCTCGCAGGGGAGTTGGGCTATGGCTACACCTTC . TRBV6-5 . TRBJ1-2
CASSQGVGQPQHF TGCGCCAGCAGCCAGGGCGTGGGTCAGCCCCAGCATTTT . TRBV4-3 . TRBJ1-5
CATELPGTYNEQFF TGTGCCACTGAGCTTCCAGGCACCTACAATGAGCAGTTCTTC . TRBV6-5 . TRBJ2-1
CASSLGQMTDTQYF TGTGCCAGCAGCTTAGGACAGATGACAGATACGCAGTATTTT . TRBV7-3 . TRBJ2-3
CAIKSGGSQETQYF TGTGCCATCAAAAGCGGGGGGAGCCAAGAGACCCAGTACTTC . TRBV10-3 TRBD2 TRBJ2-5
CSVNPTGAIYGYTF TGCAGCGTTAATCCCACAGGGGCCATCTATGGCTACACCTTC . TRBV29-1 TRBD1 TRBJ1-2
CSVQGLADEQFF TGCAGCGTCCAGGGACTAGCGGATGAGCAGTTCTTC . TRBV29-1 TRBD2 TRBJ2-1
CASSPLAGDYNEQFF TGTGCCAGCAGTCCCCTTGCGGGGGATTACAATGAGCAGTTCTTC once TRBV5-5 TRBD2 TRBJ2-1
CASSLGIGTGFTDTQYF TGTGCCAGCAGCTTAGGAATAGGGACAGGGTTCACAGATACGCAGTATTTT . TRBV7-7 TRBD1 TRBJ2-3
CASSYSVRDRETQYF TGTGCCAGCAGTTACTCCGTCCGGGACAGAGAGACCCAGTACTTC . TRBV6-6 TRBD1 TRBJ2-5